Listed below are T cell receptor beta chains from one sample, sequenced in a study of immune characterization of retroperitoneal liposarcoma. In TCRdb, the PCR reads were re-called with MiXCR into one record per CDR3 protein. The sample consists of 2,000 to 2,500 distinct CDR3 sequences, 49% of them appearing once. The sequenced sample was tumor tissue. The receptors originated from a female donor with retroperitoneal liposarcoma. The CDR3 runs from the conserved cysteine through the conserved F or W. D genes are given only for firm matches. Only some rows state a clone size, as once, few, many or a class for expanded clones.

size: few; D: TRBD1; J: TRBJ2-1; V: TRBV6-1; DNA: TGTGCCTACGGGACAGGGGGCGCTTCCTACGAGCAGTTCTTC; CDR3: CAYGTGGASYEQFF
size: .; D: .; J: TRBJ2-2; V: TRBV7-2; DNA: TGTGCCAGCAGACAGACAGGTGCCGGGGAGCTGTTTTTT; CDR3: CASRQTGAGELFF
size: large; D: TRBD1; J: TRBJ2-7; V: TRBV6-1; DNA: TGTGCCAGAATCGGACAGGCCAACGAGCAGTACTTC; CDR3: CARIGQANEQYF
size: .; D: .; J: TRBJ2-2; V: TRBV6-4; DNA: TGTGCCAGCAGTGACGTGAACACCGGGGAGCTGTTTTTT; CDR3: CASSDVNTGELFF
size: few; D: .; J: TRBJ1-4; V: TRBV7-8; DNA: TGTGCCAGCAGCTTAGTAGGAGGGGGAAAGGATTCTAATGAAAAACTGTTTTTT; CDR3: CASSLVGGGKDSNEKLFF
size: .; D: .; J: TRBJ2-1; V: TRBV6-1; DNA: TGTGCCAGCAGTCAGGATACGGACTCCTCCTCCTACGAGCAGTTCTTC; CDR3: CASSQDTDSSSYEQFF
size: few; D: TRBD1; J: TRBJ1-1; V: TRBV12-5; DNA: TGTGCTAGTGGTTTGGTTTTGGGACAGATCATGAACACTGAAGCTTTCTTT; CDR3: CASGLVLGQIMNTEAFF
size: medium-sized; D: TRBD1; J: TRBJ2-5; V: TRBV6-1; DNA: TGTGCCAGCAGTTCCGGACAGGGGCAAGAGACCCAGTACTTC; CDR3: CASSSGQGQETQYF
size: .; D: .; J: TRBJ1-6; V: TRBV12-3/TRBV12-4; DNA: TGTGCCAGCAGTTTAGACGGGGGTTCAGGTTCACCCCTCCACTTT; CDR3: CASSLDGGSGSPLHF
size: .; D: .; J: TRBJ2-5; V: TRBV6-6; DNA: TGTGCCAGCAGTGAGGGCACAGGGGGCCTAGCGGGGCCGTTATTC; CDR3: CASSEGTGGLAGPLF
size: .; D: TRBD1; J: TRBJ2-1; V: TRBV28; DNA: TGTGCCAGCAGGACAGGGGTATTTCAAGAGACCCAGTTCTTC; CDR3: CASRTGVFQETQFF
size: few; D: TRBD1; J: TRBJ2-7; V: TRBV6-1; DNA: TGTGCCAGCAGTTGGGACAGCTACGAGCAGTACTTC; CDR3: CASSWDSYEQYF
size: medium-sized; D: .; J: TRBJ2-5; V: TRBV7-2; DNA: TGTGCCAGCAGCTTAGCAGAGACCCAGTACTTC; CDR3: CASSLAETQYF
size: few; D: TRBD1; J: TRBJ1-5; V: TRBV6-1; DNA: TGTGCCAGCAGTGAATTCCGCAGGACAGGGAGGTTCTTAGGCGATCAGCCCCAGCATTTT; CDR3: CASSEFRRTGRFLGDQPQHF
size: .; D: TRBD1; J: TRBJ1-2; V: TRBV6-1; DNA: TGTGCCAGCAGTTACCACGGCTCAGGGGGCCATGGCTACACCTTC; CDR3: CASSYHGSGGHGYTF
size: .; D: .; J: TRBJ2-1; V: TRBV27; DNA: TGTGCCAGCAGTTTCTACAATGAGCAGTTCTTC; CDR3: CASSFYNEQFF
size: .; D: TRBD2; J: TRBJ2-3; V: TRBV11-2; DNA: TGTGCCAGCAGCTTAGTGGGACTAGCCGCAGATACGCAGTATTTT; CDR3: CASSLVGLAADTQYF
size: few; D: .; J: TRBJ1-5; V: TRBV7-6; DNA: TGTGCCAGCAGCGACCATCCCAATCAGCCCCAGCATTTT; CDR3: CASSDHPNQPQHF
size: few; D: .; J: TRBJ2-5; V: TRBV7-6; DNA: TGTGCCAGCAGCTTGGGGTTGGGGGCGGGCCAAGAGACCCAGTACTTC; CDR3: CASSLGLGAGQETQYF
size: .; D: .; J: TRBJ2-3; V: TRBV6-1; DNA: TGTGCCAGCAGTGAAGTCAAGGGGGGCACAGATACGCAGTATTTT; CDR3: CASSEVKGGTDTQYF
size: .; D: TRBD2; J: TRBJ2-5; V: TRBV6-1; DNA: TGTGCCAGCAGGGAAACAGCGGGAGCGCGGAAGACCCAGTACTTC; CDR3: CASRETAGARKTQYF
size: .; D: TRBD1; J: TRBJ2-5; V: TRBV7-3; DNA: TGTGCCAGCAGCTTACCCAAAAGGAGACGACAGGGAATAGGAGAGACCCAGTACTTC; CDR3: CASSLPKRRRQGIGETQYF
size: .; D: TRBD1; J: TRBJ1-2; V: TRBV7-8; DNA: TGTGCCAGCAGCTTAGTGGGCCCTACAGGGGCTGATGGCTACACCTTC; CDR3: CASSLVGPTGADGYTF
size: .; D: TRBD2; J: TRBJ2-5; V: TRBV6-1; DNA: TGTGCCAGCAGTGCCGGGACTAGCGGGCTCTTCAATGAGCAGTACTTC; CDR3: CASSAGTSGLFNEQYF
size: .; D: .; J: TRBJ2-3; V: TRBV6-1; DNA: TGTGCCAGCAGTGAAACGGGACGGACAGATACGCAGTATTTT; CDR3: CASSETGRTDTQYF
size: medium-sized; D: .; J: TRBJ1-5; V: TRBV6-1; DNA: TGTGCCAGCAGTGAACCCTCAGGGATTAGCAATCAGCCCCAGCATTTT; CDR3: CASSEPSGISNQPQHF
size: .; D: TRBD1; J: TRBJ2-4; V: TRBV6-1; DNA: TGTGCCAGCAGTAGGACAGGGGATCCCAAAAACATTCAGTACTTC; CDR3: CASSRTGDPKNIQYF
size: once; D: TRBD2; J: TRBJ2-3; V: TRBV6-1; DNA: TGTGCCAGCAGTGAAGACGAGACTAGCGGTTCAGATACGCAGTATTTT; CDR3: CASSEDETSGSDTQYF
size: .; D: .; J: TRBJ2-5; V: TRBV6-1; DNA: TGTGCCAGCACTGCAGAAGAGACCCAGTACTTC; CDR3: CASTAEETQYF
size: .; D: .; J: TRBJ1-6; V: TRBV12-5; DNA: TGTGCTAGTGGTTTGGTAACCTCAAACAGGGTTGAGAATTCACCCCTCCACTTT; CDR3: CASGLVTSNRVENSPLHF
size: medium-sized; D: .; J: TRBJ2-3; V: TRBV7-2; DNA: TGTGCCAGCAGCCCTGACTACACTAGCACAGATACGCAGTATTTT; CDR3: CASSPDYTSTDTQYF
size: .; D: .; J: TRBJ2-7; V: TRBV12-3/TRBV12-4; DNA: TGTGCCAGCAGTTTTAACCCAGGCCAGGGCTACGAGCAGTACTTC; CDR3: CASSFNPGQGYEQYF
size: .; D: TRBD2; J: TRBJ2-1; V: TRBV6-1; DNA: TGTGCCAGCAGTCCGACTAGCGGGGCAACCTACAATGAGCAGTTCTTC; CDR3: CASSPTSGATYNEQFF
size: few; D: .; J: TRBJ2-5; V: TRBV12-3/TRBV12-4; DNA: TGTGCCAGCAGTTTATATTTGGGTTACAATGAGCAGTACTTC; CDR3: CASSLYLGYNEQYF
size: large; D: .; J: TRBJ2-7; V: TRBV6-1; DNA: TGTGCCAGCAGTGAAGCGCCTAGGACATACGAGCAGTACTTC; CDR3: CASSEAPRTYEQYF
size: .; D: TRBD2; J: TRBJ2-1; V: TRBV27; DNA: TGTGCCAGCAGCGCCGGGACTAGTCACAATGAGCAGTTCTTC; CDR3: CASSAGTSHNEQFF
size: .; D: TRBD1; J: TRBJ2-7; V: TRBV6-1; DNA: TGTGCCAGCAGTCCTCCCGGGACAGGGGGAGGCGAGCAGTACTTC; CDR3: CASSPPGTGGGEQYF
size: few; D: .; J: TRBJ2-5; V: TRBV6-1; DNA: TGTGCCAGCAGTGCTTTACTCCCAGGGGAGACCCAGTACTTC; CDR3: CASSALLPGETQYF
size: .; D: .; J: TRBJ2-1; V: TRBV4-1; DNA: TGCGCCAGCAGCCAAGGTATTTCAACCTACGAGCAGTTCTTC; CDR3: CASSQGISTYEQFF